The text below deals with one T cell receptor (beta chain). The target antigen is unknown. The data stem from a study of cytomegalovirus exposure and HLA in healthy donors. CDR3 length: 17 amino acids. Germline assignment: CDR1 SGHVS and CDR2 FQNEAQ. With V trimmed by 5 bases and J by 2 bases, 9 bases remained unmatched. Study-wide points: Common viral pathogens were later found to be apparently linked to several of the most significant clusters. Sequencing likely generated an artifact that appeared as a cluster of highly shared sequence variants. Across donors, presence/absence analyses took sequencing depth to be roughly uniform. HLA alleles were associated with 17,000 or so TCR beta sequences in a later analysis at 0.05 false discovery rate.

The PCR was carried out with 60 Vbeta primers and 13 Jbeta primers. Data came from immunoSEQ multiplex PCR; TCRdb stores just in-frame clones and leaves some out. The sample has over 130,000 clones; 79% are singletons. This TCR was sampled from a man aged 45-60 years in good health and CMV-seropositive. V usage is TRBV7-8 and J usage is TRBJ2-3; 11 nucleotides agree with TRBD2. Sequenced input: PBMCs. Written as DNA, the CDR3 is TGTGCCAGCAGCCCAACCTTTAGCGGGAGGGCCACAGATACGCAGTATTTT. This codes for CASSPTFSGRATDTQYF.